This T cell receptor beta chain was obtained from a study of cytomegalovirus exposure and HLA in healthy donors. Study overall: Samples from HLA-typed donors yielded about 85 million unique TCRs in an early data release.

There are 16 residues in the CDR3. In germline, CDR1 is SEHNR, CDR2 FQNEAQ (reference sequence). The study ran its PCR with 60 Vbeta and 13 Jbeta primers. Method: immunoSEQ multiplex PCR; TCRdb's copy keeps in-frame clones and lacks some. The table lists a few hundred thousand clones, roughly 80% of them singletons. This clone was seen a few times. Germline is not matched at one junction end, which may reflect a read error. Specimen: PBMCs. The chain has TRBV7-9 and TRBJ1-1; D unresolved. The sequence came from a man in his forties or fifties in good health and CMV-seronegative. CDR3 amino acids: CSSSLEWARAGTEAFF. CDR3 sequence (DNA): TGTTCCAGCAGCTTAGAATGGGCCCGTGCGGGCACTGAAGCTTTCTTT.